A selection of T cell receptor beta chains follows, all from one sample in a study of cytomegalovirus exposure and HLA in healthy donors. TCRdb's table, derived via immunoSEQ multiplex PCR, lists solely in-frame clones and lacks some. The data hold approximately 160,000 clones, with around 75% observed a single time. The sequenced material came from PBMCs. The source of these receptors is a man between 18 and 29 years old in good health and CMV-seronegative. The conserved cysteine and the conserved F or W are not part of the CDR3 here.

ASRFGGGPYEQY	TRBV27	TRBJ2-7
ASWGRDTQY	TRBV27	TRBJ2-3
ASNRGRDHSYNEQF	TRBV19	TRBJ2-1
ASSPTSGSYEQY	TRBV18	TRBJ2-7
ASSYSGGLVTDTQY	TRBV6-6	TRBJ2-3
ASSPAWGGGSPPYNEQF	TRBV13	TRBJ2-1
ATSRGQGETQY	TRBV15	TRBJ2-5
ASSHPTGTSGHNEQF	TRBV4-3	TRBJ2-1
ASSFGVEPQH	TRBV7-9	TRBJ1-5
ATSRETGATGELF	TRBV15	TRBJ2-2
ASNNIQEGYQPQH	TRBV19	TRBJ1-5
ASRLGAGELF	TRBV27	TRBJ2-2
ASGEGGGAYEQY	TRBV5-1	TRBJ2-7
ASSFRQGLDTEAF	TRBV5-1	TRBJ1-1
ASSSSGRPQETQY	TRBV11-3	TRBJ2-5
ASSLISKASGRVLRH	TRBV27	TRBJ2-7
ASNLVQGALNEQF	TRBV5-8	TRBJ2-1
AWRVAGQWEQY	TRBV30	TRBJ2-5
ASSHYTGELF	TRBV7-2	TRBJ2-2
SARSRTEQF	TRBV20-1	TRBJ2-1
ASSIDRMGQPQH	TRBV7-2	TRBJ1-5
ATAGDRNYEQY	TRBV2	TRBJ2-7
ASSESLPRELF	TRBV6-1	TRBJ2-2
ASSQVTSGTYEQY	TRBV4-3	TRBJ2-7
ASSLGTANTEAF	TRBV5-4	TRBJ1-1
ASSLETSGSYEQY	TRBV7-8	TRBJ2-7
ASSLLTRRAYEQY	TRBV28	TRBJ2-7
ATCFQGSEETQY	TRBV7-2	TRBJ2-5